This paragraph reports one T cell receptor beta chain. This specimen belongs to a study of blood T cell repertoires in COVID-19. Clones were sequenced by immunoSEQ multiplex PCR, and TCRdb holds only the in-frame ones, with some missing. The table has almost 65,000 clones, 88% seen once. Germline V gene data show CDR1 as LGHNA and CDR2 as YSLEER. The junction had 12 bases not matched to a gene; V was cut back by 5 bases and J by 1 base. The CDR3 spans 18 residues. The chain has TRBV4-3 and TRBJ1-4; TRBD1 aligns across 8 bases. Sequences were obtained from peripheral blood. The sequence was collected from an older woman with COVID-19, enrolled during active disease. CDR3 nucleotide sequence: TGCGCCAGCAGCGCCCTTGGACAGGGCGGGGGAACTAATGAAAAACTGTTTTTT. It specifies CASSALGQGGGTNEKLFF.